Detailed here is one T cell receptor (beta chain). This sample is part of a study of control samples from healthy donors and cancer patients. Assay: immunoSEQ multiplex PCR; the TCRdb copy retains only in-frame clones and omits some. In total, the table holds some 190,000 clones. The V end was cut by 2 bases, the J end by 3 bases, with 10 bases between. The CDR3 runs to 14 residues. CDR1 and CDR2 from the germline V gene are MNHNY and SVGAGI (reference sequence). Sequencing used blood. This clonotype originated in a woman in her 30s in good health. This chain links TRBV6-6 with TRBJ1-1; TRBD1 might be the D (5 bases). The CDR3, as DNA: TGTGCCAGCAGTTACCTCGGGGGGGACACTGAAGCTTTCTTT. Protein product: CASSYLGGDTEAFF.